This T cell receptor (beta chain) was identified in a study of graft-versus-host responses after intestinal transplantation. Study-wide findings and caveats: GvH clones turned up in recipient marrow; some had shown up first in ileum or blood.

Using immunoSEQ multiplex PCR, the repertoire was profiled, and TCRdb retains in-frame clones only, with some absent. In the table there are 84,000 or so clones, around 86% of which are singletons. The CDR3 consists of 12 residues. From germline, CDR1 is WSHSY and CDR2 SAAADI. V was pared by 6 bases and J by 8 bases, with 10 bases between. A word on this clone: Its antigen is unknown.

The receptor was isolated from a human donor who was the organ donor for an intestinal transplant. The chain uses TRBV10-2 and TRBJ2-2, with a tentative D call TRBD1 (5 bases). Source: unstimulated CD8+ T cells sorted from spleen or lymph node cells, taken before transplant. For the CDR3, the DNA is TGCGCCAGCAGGGACATCCCGGGGGAGCTGTTTTTT. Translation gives CASRDIPGELFF.